Below are 22 T cell receptor beta chains sequenced from a single sample in a study of cytomegalovirus exposure and HLA in healthy donors. The primer mix had 60 Vbeta and 13 Jbeta primers. Assay used: immunoSEQ multiplex PCR; TCRdb lists only in-frame clones, some missing. The sample shows 200,000 to 250,000 clones, around three quarters of them seen only once. The specimen was PBMCs. These receptors were collected from a man aged 35-49 years in good health and CMV-seronegative.

The genes are TRBV6-4 and TRBJ2-3; D remains ambiguous. Trimming took 5 bases from V and 2 from J, leaving 14 bases between them. Germline lookup yields CDR1 MRHNA and CDR2 SNTAGT. CDR3 length: 15 residues. This CDR3 is CASSKASRNTDTQYF. In nucleotides, the CDR3 is TGTGCCAGCAGTAAAGCGTCCCGCAACACAGATACGCAGTATTTT.

This clone occurred a few times. The chain uses TRBV7-9 and TRBJ1-1, with a weak D call TRBD1 (6 bases). The CDR3 contains 15 residues. Germline CDR1 SEHNR, CDR2 FQNEAQ (reference sequence). Deletions cut 4 bases from V and 0 bases from J, with 12 bases between. CDR3 nucleotide sequence: TGTGCCAGCAGCTCCCCGACAGGCATGAACACTGAAGCTTTCTTT. Amino acid sequence: CASSSPTGMNTEAFF.

The genes are TRBV6-5 and TRBJ2-7; no definite D call. V was clipped by 0 bases and J by 0 bases, with 12 bases between them. In germline, CDR1 is MNHEY, CDR2 SVGAGI. There are 16 residues in the CDR3. The CDR3 DNA follows: TGTGCCAGCAGTTACTCTCTCCCACCGAGCTCCTACGAGCAGTACTTC. Translation gives CASSYSLPPSSYEQYF.

The V and J genes are TRBV18 and TRBJ1-2; 11 bases fit TRBD1. Germline assignment: CDR1 KGHSH and CDR2 LQKENI. V was clipped by 3 bases and J by 7 bases; unmatched bases: 7. This CDR3 is built from 15 residues. CDR3 protein: CASSPSGQGAVGYTF. In DNA, the CDR3 is TGTGCCAGCTCACCCTCCGGACAGGGGGCCGTTGGCTACACCTTC.

V is TRBV2 and J is TRBJ2-5; 11 nucleotides agree with TRBD1. Germline V gene data show CDR1 as SNHLY and CDR2 as FYNNEI. This CDR3 is built from 15 residues. V trimming: 6 bases; J trimming: 1 base; junction bases outside the gene matches: 4. The CDR3 here is CASSPGQGVQETQYF. The CDR3, as DNA: TGTGCCAGCAGCCCGGGACAGGGGGTCCAAGAGACCCAGTACTTC.

This clone came up a few times. The rearrangement links TRBV18 to TRBJ1-6, with D uncertain. This CDR3 has 14 amino acids. CDR1 is KGHSH, CDR2 LQKENI, per germline. The V end was cut by 2 bases, the J end by 7 bases, with 9 bases between. CDR3 coding DNA: TGTGCCAGCTCACCATCGATCGAGAATTCACCCCTCCACTTT. Protein: CASSPSIENSPLHF. Supplemented by reference TRBV18 and TRBJ1-6, the full variable domain reads NAGVMQNPRHLVRRRGQEARLRCSPMKGHSHVYWYRQLPEEGLKFMVYLQKENIIDESGMPKERFSAEFPKEGPSILRIQQVVRGDSAAYFCASSPSIENSPLHFGNGTRLTVT.

The rearrangement joins TRBV6-5 to TRBJ1-1; TRBD1 matches 7 bases. Germline V gene sequence: CDR1 MNHEY, CDR2 SVGAGI. CDR3 length: 14 residues. The V and J ends lost 4 bases and 0 bases, in that order; junction bases with no gene match: 2. The CDR3 DNA reads TGTGCCAGCAGTTCGACAGGGATGAACACTGAAGCTTTCTTT. Its protein is CASSSTGMNTEAFF.

The rearrangement joins TRBV19 to TRBJ2-5; TRBD2 matches 7 bases. The V and J ends lost 7 bases and 5 bases, in that order; junction bases with no gene match: 13. The CDR3 is 15 residues long. The germline V gene has CDR1 LNHDA and CDR2 SQIVND (reference sequence). CDR3 sequence reads: CASKGWGGSFETQYF. CDR3 nucleotide sequence: TGTGCCAGTAAAGGTTGGGGCGGGAGCTTTGAGACCCAGTACTTC.

CDR3 DNA: TGTGCCAGCAGACCGGGCTCGGGAGAGCAGTTCTTC. Translation gives CASRPGSGEQFF. The V gene is TRBV6-6, the J gene TRBJ2-1; a possible D gene is TRBD2 (5 bases). The CDR3 is 12 amino acids. Germline CDR1 reads MNHNY; CDR2 reads SVGAGI (reference sequence). V lost 6 bases and J 10 bases, leaving 13 bases between the germline ends.

The chain recombines TRBV2 with TRBJ2-3; D gene unclear. V gave up 6 bases and J gave up 0 bases, with 10 bases separating them. The CDR3 has 14 residues. Germline V gene data show CDR1 as SNHLY and CDR2 as FYNNEI. The CDR3, as DNA: TGTGCCAGCAGAGTGGAGCTTAGCACAGATACGCAGTATTTT. As protein: CASRVELSTDTQYF.

The chain recombines TRBV18 with TRBJ1-1; D is undetermined. V was cut by 2 bases and J by 1 base, with 14 bases left in between. Germline assignment: CDR1 KGHSH and CDR2 LQKENI. This CDR3 region has 16 residues. CDR3 protein: CASSPGSLRANTEAFF. CDR3 DNA sequence: TGTGCCAGCTCACCAGGGTCCCTGCGGGCGAACACTGAAGCTTTCTTT. Full variable domain (rest looked up from reference TRBV18 and TRBJ1-1): NAGVMQNPRHLVRRRGQEARLRCSPMKGHSHVYWYRQLPEEGLKFMVYLQKENIIDESGMPKERFSAEFPKEGPSILRIQQVVRGDSAAYFCASSPGSLRANTEAFFGQGTRLTVV.

The J gene is TRBJ2-7, the V gene TRBV5-1; 12 positions match TRBD1. Germline loops: CDR1 SGHRS, CDR2 YFSETQ. With V trimmed by 4 bases and J by 6 bases, 5 bases remained unmatched. The CDR3 is 14 amino acids. CDR3: CASSIGTGGREQYF. The CDR3 region has the DNA TGCGCCAGCAGCATAGGGACAGGGGGCCGCGAGCAGTACTTC. Full variable domain (rest looked up from reference TRBV5-1 and TRBJ2-7): KAGVTQTPRYLIKTRGQQVTLSCSPISGHRSVSWYQQTPGQGLQFLFEYFSETQRNKGNFPGRFSGRQFSNSRSEMNVSTLELGDSALYLCASSIGTGGREQYFGPGTRLTVT.

This clone occurred a few times. V is TRBV5-4 and J is TRBJ2-7, with TRBD2 as a possible D gene (5 bases). Germline assignment: CDR1 SGHNT and CDR2 YYREEE (reference sequence). V was shortened by 2 bases and J by 9 bases, with 15 bases between the two germline ends. The CDR3 is 13 amino acids. CDR3 region: CASSFTGYGGQYF. The DNA for the CDR3 is TGTGCCAGCAGCTTTACGGGGTACGGAGGGCAGTACTTC. The variable domain in full, completed from reference TRBV5-4 and TRBJ2-7, reads ETGVTQSPTHLIKTRGQQVTLRCSSQSGHNTVSWYQQALGQGPQFIFQYYREEENGRGNFPPRFSGLQFPNYSSELNVNALELDDSALYLCASSFTGYGGQYFGPGTRLTVT.

The genes are TRBV29-1 and TRBJ2-2; TRBD2 might be the D (7 bases). With 4 bases removed from V and 4 bases from J, the gap between germline ends came to 13 bases. Germline CDR1 and CDR2: SQVTM and ANQGSEA. CDR3 size: 14 residues. The CDR3 nucleotides read TGCAGCGTTGGGGGGGGCCATGGCACCGGGGAGCTGTTTTTT. Translating it yields CSVGGGHGTGELFF.

The chain couples TRBV29-1 to TRBJ2-5; maybe TRBD1 (7 bases). Germline V gives CDR1 SQVTM, CDR2 ANQGSEA. The CDR3 loop spans 13 amino acids. The V and J ends lost 7 bases and 1 base respectively, with 13 bases between them. CDR3 residues: CSAAGQSQETQYF. CDR3 DNA: TGCAGCGCTGCGGGACAGAGCCAAGAGACCCAGTACTTC.

This clone has a handful of counts. The chain combines TRBV5-1 with TRBJ2-3; D unresolved. The V end was cut by 3 bases, the J end by 4 bases, with 12 bases between. The germline CDR1 and CDR2 sequences are SGHRS and YFSETQ. CDR3 length: 14 residues. The CDR3 region has the DNA TGCGCCAGCAGCTCCCATAACTTGCCAGATACGCAGTATTTT. Its protein product is CASSSHNLPDTQYF.

The chain couples TRBV5-6 to TRBJ2-1; TRBD2 matches 7 bases. CDR1 is SGHDT, CDR2 YYEEEE, per germline. The length of the CDR3 is 15 residues. V lost 5 bases to trimming and J lost 7 bases; unmatched junction nucleotides: 12. CDR3 amino acids: CASSRFPGLPNEQFF. CDR3 nucleotides: TGTGCCAGCAGTCGGTTTCCGGGACTACCTAATGAGCAGTTCTTC.

V gene TRBV27 combines with J gene TRBJ2-7; 9 bases map to TRBD1. There are 14 residues in the CDR3. Germline CDR1 MNHEY, CDR2 SMNVEV (reference sequence). V dropped 11 bases and J dropped 5; count of bases not matched to a gene: 13. CDR3 protein: CAGEIRDRVHEQYF. The CDR3 bases are TGTGCCGGGGAGATCCGGGACAGGGTACACGAGCAGTACTTC.

This clone appeared a single time. The chain is built from TRBV14 and TRBJ2-1, with D unresolved. V lost 4 bases to trimming and J lost 8 bases, with 6 bases between them. The CDR3 covers 11 residues. The germline V gene has CDR1 SGHDN and CDR2 FVKESK. The CDR3 region has the DNA TGTGCCAGCAGCCTCGGAGATGAGCAGTTCTTC. Protein sequence: CASSLGDEQFF.

The rearrangement links TRBV9 to TRBJ2-3; 7 bases line up with TRBD2. Trimming at V came to 4 bases and at J to 4 bases, leaving 6 bases not matched to a gene. In germline, CDR1 is SGDLS, CDR2 YYNGEE. CDR3 length: 14 amino acids. CDR3 nucleotides: TGTGCCAGCAGCTTCACTAGCGACTCAGATACGCAGTATTTT. Residues: CASSFTSDSDTQYF.

The V gene is TRBV7-3, the J gene TRBJ2-5; 7 bases align to TRBD1. Unmatched junction bases numbered 6, after V lost 10 bases and J lost 1 base. Looked up from germline, CDR1 is SGHTA and CDR2 is FQGTGA. The CDR3 contains 13 residues. The CDR3 DNA is TGTGCCACCACGACAGGGACCCAAGAGACCCAGTACTTC. Its protein is CATTTGTQETQYF. Complete variable domain (other parts from reference TRBV7-3 and TRBJ2-5): GAGVSQTPSNKVTEKGKYVELRCDPISGHTALYWYRQSLGQGPEFLIYFQGTGAADDSGLPNDRFFAVRPEGSVSTLKIQRTERGDSAVYLCATTTGTQETQYFGPGTRLLVL.

The chain links TRBV9 to TRBJ2-1, with 10 bases fitting TRBD2. The length of the CDR3 is 17 residues. Germline lookup yields CDR1 SGDLS and CDR2 YYNGEE. After removal of 0 bases from V and 6 bases from J, the junction contained 9 bases not matched to a gene. The CDR3 is CASSVDSASGRTNEQFF. CDR3 bases: TGTGCCAGCAGCGTAGATTCGGCTAGCGGGAGAACCAATGAGCAGTTCTTC.